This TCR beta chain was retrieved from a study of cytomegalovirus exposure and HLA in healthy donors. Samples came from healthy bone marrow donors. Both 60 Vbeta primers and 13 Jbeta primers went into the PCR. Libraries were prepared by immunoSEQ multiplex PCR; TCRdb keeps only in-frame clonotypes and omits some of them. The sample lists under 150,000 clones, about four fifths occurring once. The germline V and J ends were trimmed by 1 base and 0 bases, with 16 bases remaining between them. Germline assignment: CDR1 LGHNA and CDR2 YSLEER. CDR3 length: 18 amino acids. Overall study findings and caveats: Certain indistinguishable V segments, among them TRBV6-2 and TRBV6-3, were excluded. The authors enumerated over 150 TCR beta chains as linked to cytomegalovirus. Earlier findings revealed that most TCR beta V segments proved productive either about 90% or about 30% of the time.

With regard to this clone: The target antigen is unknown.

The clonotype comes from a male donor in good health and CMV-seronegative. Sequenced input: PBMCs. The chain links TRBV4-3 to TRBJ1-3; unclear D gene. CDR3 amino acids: CASSQGESMLYSGNTIYF. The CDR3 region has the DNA TGCGCCAGCAGCCAAGGGGAGTCTATGCTCTACTCTGGAAACACCATATATTTT.